Listed below are T cell receptor beta chains from one sample, sequenced in a study of OX40 agonist ivuxolimab in advanced cancers. The protocol was immunoSEQ multiplex PCR, while the TCRdb copy is restricted to in-frame clones and leaves out a portion. The sample has 74,000 or so clones, 85% to 90% seen once. The sequencing here drew on CD4+ or CD8+ T cells sorted from blood, taken in a trial of the OX40 agonist ivuxolimab. Receptors were obtained from an adult with an advanced solid tumor such as melanoma, head and neck, liver or kidney cancer. Each CDR3 is given with its conserved first and last residue. The order of the fields is D gene, J gene, clone size, V gene, CDR3 protein, CDR3 DNA. A D gene is named only where the DNA matches it firmly. Size tells how often a clone was seen (once, few, many) or the class of an expanded clone, and some rows leave it out.

.	TRBJ1-1	once	TRBV6-1	CASRVKDRAFF	TGTGCCAGCAGGGTCAAAGATAGGGCTTTCTTT
.	TRBJ1-3	once	TRBV25-1	CASRQSTGPNTIYF	TGTGCCAGCAGGCAATCTACAGGGCCAAACACCATATATTTT
.	TRBJ2-2	.	TRBV6-5	CASSQTGNTGELFF	TGTGCCAGCAGCCAGACAGGGAACACCGGGGAGCTGTTTTTT
.	TRBJ1-6	.	TRBV27	CASSRPDGLSPLHF	TGTGCCAGCAGCCGGCCCGATGGCCTATCACCCCTCCACTTT
.	TRBJ2-7	.	TRBV5-1	CASSSEAQSTYEQYF	TGCGCCAGCAGCTCCGAAGCTCAGAGTACCTACGAGCAGTACTTC
.	TRBJ2-7	once	TRBV5-4	CASSLAGATYEQYF	TGTGCCAGCAGCCTCGCAGGGGCGACCTACGAGCAGTACTTC
TRBD2	TRBJ2-7	few	TRBV7-2	CASSLSTGLGYEQYF	TGTGCCAGCAGCTTAAGCACCGGACTAGGCTACGAGCAGTACTTC
.	TRBJ2-1	.	TRBV18	CASSPRTYNEQFF	TGTGCCAGCTCACCACGTACCTACAATGAGCAGTTCTTC
.	TRBJ2-5	.	TRBV21-1	CASSLDRPYPRTQYF	TGTGCCAGCAGCTTGGACAGGCCCTACCCCCGGACCCAGTACTTC
.	TRBJ1-5	.	TRBV9	CASSGHGDNQPQHF	TGTGCCAGCAGCGGGCACGGCGACAATCAGCCCCAGCATTTT
.	TRBJ1-2	.	TRBV19	CASSPDPGRANYGYTF	TGTGCCAGTAGCCCCGATCCGGGCCGAGCTAACTATGGCTACACCTTC
.	TRBJ2-7	.	TRBV7-9	CASGITIYEQYF	TGTGCCAGCGGAATTACGATCTACGAGCAGTACTTC
.	TRBJ1-1	.	TRBV28	CASSVDLGQNTEAFF	TGTGCCAGCAGCGTTGACCTCGGCCAGAACACTGAAGCTTTCTTT
.	TRBJ2-5	.	TRBV28	CASSPTDGGRETQYF	TGTGCCAGCAGCCCCACTGATGGGGGTAGGGAGACCCAGTACTTC
TRBD1	TRBJ1-2	once	TRBV5-1	CASSPGQGTFHGYTF	TGCGCCAGCAGCCCCGGACAGGGGACTTTTCATGGCTACACCTTC
.	TRBJ1-2	.	TRBV14	CASSPHAGVNNYGYTF	TGTGCCAGCAGCCCCCACGCGGGCGTTAACAACTATGGCTACACCTTC
TRBD1	TRBJ2-7	.	TRBV19	CASTTTGQGEQYF	TGTGCCAGTACTACGACGGGACAGGGAGAGCAGTACTTC
.	TRBJ1-1	few	TRBV6-8	CASSHDSMNTEAFF	TGTGCCAGCAGTCACGACAGCATGAACACTGAAGCTTTCTTT
TRBD1	TRBJ2-1	.	TRBV5-1	CASSSVGTGRNEQFF	TGCGCCAGCAGCTCAGTCGGGACAGGGCGAAATGAGCAGTTCTTC
TRBD1	TRBJ2-5	.	TRBV18	CASSTGAQETQYF	TGTGCCAGCTCTACAGGGGCCCAAGAGACCCAGTACTTC
TRBD1	TRBJ1-5	.	TRBV7-9	CASSPDRGEPNQPQHF	TGTGCCAGCAGCCCGGACAGGGGGGAACCCAATCAGCCCCAGCATTTT
.	TRBJ1-1	.	TRBV6-5	CASSRDGGEAFF	TGTGCCAGCAGCCGGGACGGCGGTGAAGCTTTCTTT
.	TRBJ1-1	.	TRBV6-6	CASSYSMAITEAFF	TGTGCCAGCAGTTACTCGATGGCCATAACTGAAGCTTTCTTT
.	TRBJ2-4	.	TRBV11-2	CASSLGRGRNIQYF	TGTGCCAGCAGCTTAGGCAGGGGGAGGAACATTCAGTACTTC
TRBD1	TRBJ1-1	once	TRBV12-5	CASGLGLGQDNTEAFF	TGTGCTAGTGGTTTGGGACTAGGACAGGATAACACTGAAGCTTTCTTT
.	TRBJ2-6	.	TRBV11-1	CASSLYGANVLTF	TGTGCCAGCAGCTTATATGGGGCCAACGTCCTGACTTTC
.	TRBJ1-1	.	TRBV29-1	CSASGGAGWTEAFF	TGCAGCGCTTCGGGGGGGGCGGGTTGGACTGAAGCTTTCTTT
.	TRBJ2-2	.	TRBV5-4	CASSLTGLGELFF	TGTGCCAGCAGCTTGACAGGTCTCGGGGAGCTGTTTTTT